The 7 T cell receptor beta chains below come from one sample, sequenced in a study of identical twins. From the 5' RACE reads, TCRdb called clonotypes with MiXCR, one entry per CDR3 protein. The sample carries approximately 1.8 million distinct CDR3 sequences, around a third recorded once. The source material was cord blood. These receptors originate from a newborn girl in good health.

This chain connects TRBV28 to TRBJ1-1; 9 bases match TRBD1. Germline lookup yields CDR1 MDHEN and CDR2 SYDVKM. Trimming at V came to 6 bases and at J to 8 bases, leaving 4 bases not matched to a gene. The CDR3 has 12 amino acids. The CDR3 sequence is CASSGQGSEAFF. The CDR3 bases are TGTGCCAGCAGCGGACAGGGGTCAGAAGCTTTCTTT.

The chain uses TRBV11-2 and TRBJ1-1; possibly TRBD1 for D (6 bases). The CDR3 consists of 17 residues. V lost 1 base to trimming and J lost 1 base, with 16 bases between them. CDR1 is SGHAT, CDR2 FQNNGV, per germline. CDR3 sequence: CASSLVRAGVANTEAFF. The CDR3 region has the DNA TGTGCCAGCAGCTTAGTTCGGGCAGGGGTAGCGAACACTGAAGCTTTCTTT.

CDR3 in amino acids: CASSLERIATNEKLFF. The CDR3, as DNA: TGCGCCAGCAGCTTGGAACGGATAGCAACTAATGAAAAACTGTTTTTT. This rearrangement joins TRBV5-1 to TRBJ1-4; D remains ambiguous. The CDR3 spans 16 residues. Germline V gene data show CDR1 as SGHRS and CDR2 as YFSETQ. V was trimmed by 0 bases and J by 0 bases, leaving 9 bases between them.

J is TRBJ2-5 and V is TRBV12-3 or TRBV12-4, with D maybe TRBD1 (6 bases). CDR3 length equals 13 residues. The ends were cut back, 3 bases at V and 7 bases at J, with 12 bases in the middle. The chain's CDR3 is CASSLGQGMTQYF. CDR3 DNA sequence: TGTGCCAGCAGTTTGGGGCAGGGGATGACCCAGTACTTC.

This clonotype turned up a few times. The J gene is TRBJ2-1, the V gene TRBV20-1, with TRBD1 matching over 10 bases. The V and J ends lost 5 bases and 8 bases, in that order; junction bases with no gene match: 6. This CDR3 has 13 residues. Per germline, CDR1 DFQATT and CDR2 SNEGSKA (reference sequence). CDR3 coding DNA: TGCAGTGCTTTGGACAGGGGGTTGTATGAGCAGTTCTTC. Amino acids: CSALDRGLYEQFF.

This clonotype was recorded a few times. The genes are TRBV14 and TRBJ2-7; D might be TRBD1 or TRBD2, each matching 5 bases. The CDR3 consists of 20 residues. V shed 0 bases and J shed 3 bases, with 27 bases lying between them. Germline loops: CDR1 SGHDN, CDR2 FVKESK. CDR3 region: CASSQDRRLGVWDPNYEQYF. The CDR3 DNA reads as TGTGCCAGCAGCCAAGATCGGCGTTTGGGGGTCTGGGATCCGAACTACGAGCAGTACTTC.

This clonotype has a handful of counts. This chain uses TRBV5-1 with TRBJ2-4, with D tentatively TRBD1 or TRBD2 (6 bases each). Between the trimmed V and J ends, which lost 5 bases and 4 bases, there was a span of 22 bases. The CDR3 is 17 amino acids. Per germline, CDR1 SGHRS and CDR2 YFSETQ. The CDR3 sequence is CASSPVGKGGRKNIQYF. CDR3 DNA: TGCGCCAGCAGTCCGGTAGGAAAGGGGGGCAGAAAAAACATTCAGTACTTC. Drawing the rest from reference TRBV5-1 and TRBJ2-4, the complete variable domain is KAGVTQTPRYLIKTRGQQVTLSCSPISGHRSVSWYQQTPGQGLQFLFEYFSETQRNKGNFPGRFSGRQFSNSRSEMNVSTLELGDSALYLCASSPVGKGGRKNIQYFGAGTRLSVL.